The present T cell receptor beta chain was sequenced within a study of regulatory T cells in long-lasting Graves disease. For TCR beta, libraries came from iRepertoire HTBI primers and Arm-PCR of CDR3 regions. As handled by the study authors: Among the samples, around 60 TRBV and 14 TRBJ segments were identified. TCRdb redid the calling of the multiplex PCR reads with MiXCR, one entry per CDR3 protein. TCRdb, not the authors, supplied the V and J calls. Here the sample spans a few hundred thousand distinct CDR3 sequences, roughly a fifth being singletons. This clonotype was counted ten times or more. Its antigen is unknown. Findings of the study overall: TRBV28, TRBJ1-2 and TRBJ2-5 were favored in persistent disease. New patients shared 800 to 1,000 public clonotypes, and persistent patients shared more, with 2,741.

Time point here: persistent/refractory GD, antithyroid drugs over 5 years with positive TRAb. Following extraction of RNA from PBMCs, that RNA was used to make the TCR library. An endocrinology department in Xi'an, China, supplied the patients. Trimming removed 3 bases from V and 3 bases from J; junction bases left unmatched: 5. The CDR3 extends over 15 amino acids. This receptor was obtained from a female donor with Graves disease. This rearrangement joins TRBV12-3 or TRBV12-4 to TRBJ1-5; 7 nucleotides align to TRBD1. The input for sequencing was peripheral blood mononuclear cells (PBMCs), taken when the disease was refractory, from a patient treated with antithyroid drugs. Here the CDR3 reads CASSFDTGVNQPQHF. The CDR3 nucleotides are TGTGCCAGCAGTTTTGACACAGGGGTCAATCAGCCCCAGCATTTT.